Each of the 29 T cell receptor beta chains below was sequenced from the same sample in a study of cytomegalovirus exposure and HLA in healthy donors. The PCR contained 60 Vbeta and 13 Jbeta primers. Method: immunoSEQ multiplex PCR; TCRdb's copy keeps in-frame clones and lacks some. The data hold roughly 190,000 clones, with around nine tenths observed a single time. What was sequenced was PBMCs. These receptors all stem from a woman aged 18 to 35 in good health and CMV-seronegative.

The chain combines TRBV11-3 with TRBJ1-3; D not certain. The CDR3 totals 18 residues. V dropped 4 bases and J dropped 0 bases, with 19 bases sitting between them. Germline V gene lookup returns CDR1 SGHNT and CDR2 YENEEA. CDR3 coding DNA: TGTGCCAGCAGCTCGTACGCCCCGGGAAATTACTCTGGAAACACCATATATTTT. This translates into CASSSYAPGNYSGNTIYF.

The gene calls are TRBV6-5 and TRBJ2-7; perhaps TRBD1 as D (5 bases). The V end lost 6 bases, the J end lost 3 bases, and 15 bases lay between the germline ends. CDR1 and CDR2 (germline): MNHEY, SVGAGI. The CDR3 length is 14 residues. For the CDR3, the DNA is TGTGCCAGCAGAACTGGGGCCCCCCTCTACGAGCAGTACTTC. Translated, it gives CASRTGAPLYEQYF.

The genes are TRBV28 and TRBJ2-4, with TRBD2 matching 7 bases. This CDR3 is 18 amino acids long. The V segment lost 1 base and the J segment 1 base; nucleotides outside the gene matches: 10. CDR1 is MDHEN, CDR2 SYDVKM, per germline. This chain's CDR3 is CASSLSFGRSGAKNIQYF. DNA for the CDR3: TGTGCCAGCAGTTTATCCTTCGGGAGGAGCGGGGCCAAAAACATTCAGTACTTC.

The chain recombines TRBV5-4 with TRBJ2-3; D is perhaps TRBD2 (5 bases). From germline, CDR1 is SGHNT and CDR2 YYREEE (reference sequence). Between the trimmed V and J ends, which lost 3 bases and 5 bases, there was a span of 16 bases. The CDR3 sequence is 15 residues long. The CDR3: CASSSQGRNQDTQYF. The CDR3, as DNA: TGTGCCAGCAGCTCCCAAGGGAGAAATCAAGATACGCAGTATTTT. Variable domain in full (rest from reference TRBV5-4 and TRBJ2-3): ETGVTQSPTHLIKTRGQQVTLRCSSQSGHNTVSWYQQALGQGPQFIFQYYREEENGRGNFPPRFSGLQFPNYSSELNVNALELDDSALYLCASSSQGRNQDTQYFGPGTRLTVL.

The chain uses TRBV2 and TRBJ1-6; D may be TRBD1 (5 bases). The ends were cut back, 3 bases at V and 7 bases at J, with 13 bases in the middle. Per germline, CDR1 SNHLY and CDR2 FYNNEI. The CDR3 runs 15 residues. The CDR3 sequence: CASSEGDSPNSPLHF. As DNA, the CDR3 is TGTGCCAGCAGTGAGGGGGACTCACCCAATTCACCCCTCCACTTT.

V and J are TRBV6-5 and TRBJ1-4; 11 positions match TRBD1. In germline, CDR1 is MNHEY, CDR2 SVGAGI. This CDR3 has 16 amino acids. V lost 4 bases to trimming and J lost 4 bases; unmatched junction nucleotides: 5. In nucleotides, the CDR3 is TGTGCCAGCAGTTTCGGGACAGGGGGAGGTAATGAAAAACTGTTTTTT. This codes for CASSFGTGGGNEKLFF.

The chain recombines TRBV27 with TRBJ2-7; 9 nucleotides agree with TRBD1. The V gene end was trimmed by 3 bases and the J gene end by 0 bases; junction bases not matched to a gene: 6. Germline V gene data show CDR1 as MNHEY and CDR2 as SMNVEV (reference sequence). This CDR3 has 16 amino acids. The CDR3 DNA is TGTGCCAGCAGTTTGTTCCGACAGGGGGTCTCCTACGAGCAGTACTTC. It codes for CASSLFRQGVSYEQYF.

The chain links TRBV19 to TRBJ1-5; a possible D gene is TRBD1 (6 bases). V lost 4 bases to trimming and J lost 2 bases, with 9 bases between them. Per the germline V gene, CDR1 is LNHDA and CDR2 is SQIVND (reference sequence). The CDR3 totals 14 residues. The CDR3 loop is CASSTNRGNQPQHF. The CDR3 nucleotides are TGTGCCAGTAGTACAAACAGGGGCAATCAGCCCCAGCATTTT.

The J gene is TRBJ1-1, the V gene TRBV6-5; D may be TRBD1 (6 bases). V lost 7 bases, J lost 5 bases, and 17 bases lay in between. Germline V gene data show CDR1 as MNHEY and CDR2 as SVGAGI. This CDR3 has 14 amino acids. CDR3: CASTFWGQITEAFF. In DNA form, the CDR3 reads TGTGCCAGCACTTTTTGGGGACAAATAACTGAAGCTTTCTTT.

The chain uses TRBV7-9 and TRBJ1-2; D is ambiguous. V lost 0 bases, J lost 4 bases, and 18 bases lay in between. Germline V lookup: CDR1 SEHNR, CDR2 FQNEAQ (reference sequence). The CDR3 length is 17 residues. CDR3 sequence reads: CASSLARGGGISYGYTF. Written as DNA, the CDR3 is TGTGCCAGCAGCTTAGCGCGAGGAGGCGGGATAAGCTATGGCTACACCTTC.

This clone has just a few counts. CDR3 sequence reads: CASSAFETSEADTQYF. The CDR3 bases are TGTGCCAGCAGTGCCTTTGAGACTAGCGAGGCAGATACGCAGTATTTT. V is TRBV9 and J is TRBJ2-3; 8 nucleotides agree with TRBD2. J gave up 4 bases and V 5 bases, and 12 bases lay outside the gene matches. Germline V gene lookup returns CDR1 SGDLS and CDR2 YYNGEE. CDR3 length: 16 amino acids.

CDR3 region: CSARGPPLHF. In nucleotides, the CDR3 is TGCAGTGCTAGAGGGCCACCCCTCCACTTT. J is TRBJ1-6 and V is TRBV20-1; D unresolved. This CDR3 has 10 residues. The germline CDR1 and CDR2 sequences are DFQATT and SNEGSKA (reference sequence). Deletions cut 1 base from V and 11 bases from J, with 3 bases between.

The chain recombines TRBV27 with TRBJ1-4; D ambiguous. CDR3 length equals 14 residues. CDR1 is MNHEY and CDR2 is SMNVEV in the germline V gene (reference sequence). Trimming stripped 6 bases from V and 2 bases from J, with 10 bases between. The CDR3 sequence is CASSPAVTNEKLFF. Written as DNA, the CDR3 is TGTGCCAGCAGCCCGGCGGTCACTAATGAAAAACTGTTTTTT.

This chain links TRBV6-1 with TRBJ2-1; possible D gene TRBD2, 6 bases. In germline, CDR1 is MNHNS, CDR2 SASEGT. The CDR3 runs 13 residues. V gave up 6 bases and J gave up 6 bases, with 12 bases separating them. Here the CDR3 reads CASRRGWINEQFF. The CDR3 DNA is TGTGCCAGCAGGCGGGGCTGGATCAATGAGCAGTTCTTC.

V and J are TRBV29-1 and TRBJ1-2; D gene uncertain. The CDR3 runs to 13 residues. Germline V lookup: CDR1 SQVTM, CDR2 ANQGSEA. V lost 7 bases, J lost 0 bases, and 12 bases lay in between. CDR3 residues: CSAGGSSNYGYTF. As DNA, the CDR3 is TGCAGCGCCGGAGGGAGCTCTAACTATGGCTACACCTTC.

This clone has more than one count but fewer than ten. The chain employs TRBV6-5 and TRBJ2-7; D is possibly TRBD2 (5 bases). Germline-derived CDR1 and CDR2 are MNHEY and SVGAGI. This CDR3 region has 14 residues. V was cut by 6 bases and J by 6 bases, with 18 bases left in between. In DNA form, the CDR3 reads TGTGCCAGCAGGCCTACTAGAAAGGGCGCCGAGCAGTACTTC. Encoded protein: CASRPTRKGAEQYF.

This chain joins TRBV28 and TRBJ1-6, with TRBD1 matching 8 bases. Trimming cost V 6 bases and J 7 bases; bases outside gene matches: 8. The germline V gene encodes CDR1 MDHEN and CDR2 SYDVKM. This CDR3 contains 15 residues. The DNA of the CDR3 is TGTGCCAGCAGCTCCGCGGACAGGGCCAATTCACCCCTCCACTTT. It translates to CASSSADRANSPLHF.

V usage is TRBV13 and J usage is TRBJ1-1; D remains unclear. Germline V gene sequence: CDR1 PRHDT, CDR2 FYEKMQ (reference sequence). Trimming stripped 5 bases from V and 8 bases from J, with 15 bases between. This CDR3 is 13 amino acids long. DNA for the CDR3: TGTGCCAGCAGCCCCCCCCATTTTTCCGAAGCTTTCTTT. This sequence encodes CASSPPHFSEAFF.

The chain recombines TRBV30 with TRBJ2-5; tentative D call: TRBD1 (6 bases). Trimming left V 0 bases short and J 5 bases short, with 10 bases between. The germline gives CDR1 GTSNPN, CDR2 SVGIG (reference sequence). The CDR3 consists of 13 residues. CDR3 sequence reads: CAWSVQGWETQYF. CDR3 DNA: TGTGCCTGGAGTGTACAGGGATGGGAGACCCAGTACTTC.

With regard to this clone: Its ends do not fully match the called genes, so a read error is possible. J is TRBJ2-7 and V is TRBV30, with D unclear. The CDR3 is 16 residues long. CDR1 and CDR2 (germline): GTSNPN, SVGIG (reference sequence). The CDR3 spells CARSVLRVSLLPEQYF. The DNA of the CDR3 is TGTGCCCGGAGTGTACTAAGAGTCAGTTTACTACCGGAGCAGTACTTC.

The chain's CDR3 is CASRKGGPGANVLTF. CDR3 DNA: TGTGCCAGCAGAAAAGGGGGCCCTGGGGCCAACGTCCTGACTTTC. The chain carries TRBV28 and TRBJ2-6, with TRBD1 matching 7 bases. Germline CDR1 is MDHEN and CDR2 is SYDVKM. V gave up 6 bases and J gave up 2 bases; unmatched junction bases: 4. The CDR3 totals 15 residues. Filled out from reference TRBV28 and TRBJ2-6, the complete variable domain reads DVKVTQSSRYLVKRTGEKVFLECVQDMDHENMFWYRQDPGLGLRLIYFSYDVKMKEKGDIPEGYSVSREKKERFSLILESASTNQTSMYLCASRKGGPGANVLTFGAGSRLTVL.

Of note for this clone: This same CDR3 is encoded by further DNA sequences in the sample. The rearrangement links TRBV5-1 to TRBJ1-1; D unclear. The CDR3 is made up of 14 amino acids. Trimming left V 0 bases short and J 1 base short, with 7 bases between. Germline V CDR1 and CDR2: SGHRS, YFSETQ. CDR3 coding DNA: TGCGCCAGCAGCTTGGTGGGCGAGAACACTGAAGCTTTCTTT. It yields the protein CASSLVGENTEAFF.

The gene calls are TRBV6-5 and TRBJ2-7, with 7 positions matching TRBD1. Germline CDR1 is MNHEY and CDR2 is SVGAGI. The junction had 12 bases not matched to a gene; V was cut back by 4 bases and J by 6 bases. CDR3 length: 15 amino acids. Here the CDR3 DNA reads TGTGCCAGCAGTTGGGACAGACTGGAACTTTCCGAGCAGTACTTC. This sequence encodes CASSWDRLELSEQYF.

The genes are TRBV11-2 and TRBJ2-1, with D possibly being TRBD1 (6 bases). In germline, CDR1 is SGHAT, CDR2 FQNNGV. The V and J ends lost 2 bases and 6 bases respectively, with 11 bases between them. The CDR3 spans 14 residues. The CDR3 sequence is CASSLPGVFNEQFF. CDR3 nucleotide sequence: TGTGCCAGCAGCTTACCAGGGGTGTTCAATGAGCAGTTCTTC.

The V and J genes are TRBV7-9 and TRBJ2-7; 7 nucleotides match TRBD1. Germline V gene data show CDR1 as SEHNR and CDR2 as FQNEAQ (reference sequence). This CDR3 is built from 13 residues. Germline trimming cut 3 bases from V and 3 bases from J; bases unmatched to any gene: 2. The CDR3: CASSFNRGYEQYF. The CDR3 nucleotides are TGTGCCAGCAGCTTCAACAGGGGCTACGAGCAGTACTTC.

The chain is built from TRBV5-5 and TRBJ1-2, with 8 bases lining up with TRBD1. V lost 0 bases, J lost 4 bases, and 5 bases stayed unmatched. The CDR3 runs 15 residues. Germline V gene sequence: CDR1 SGHKS, CDR2 YYEKEE (reference sequence). CDR3 region: CASSLAGQGAYGYTF. Written as DNA, the CDR3 is TGTGCCAGCAGCTTGGCTGGCCAGGGGGCCTATGGCTACACCTTC.

This chain connects TRBV5-1 to TRBJ2-5; TRBD1 matches at 7 bases. The CDR3 is 14 residues long. After removal of 4 bases from V and 2 bases from J, the junction contained 5 bases not matched to a gene. Germline V gene data show CDR1 as SGHRS and CDR2 as YFSETQ. CDR3 loop: CASSPGQAQETQYF. CDR3 DNA sequence: TGCGCCAGCAGCCCCGGACAGGCTCAAGAGACCCAGTACTTC.

V and J are TRBV7-2 and TRBJ1-6; D remains unclear. Trimming took 3 bases from V and 9 from J, leaving 6 bases between them. The germline V gene encodes CDR1 SGHTA and CDR2 FQGNSA. CDR3 size: 12 residues. In DNA form, the CDR3 reads TGTGCCAGCAGCTTGAAGCCTTCACCCCTCCACTTT. It is translated as CASSLKPSPLHF.

The sample holds one count of this clone. Compared with germline, one end of the junction differs, possibly owing to a read error. The CDR3 DNA follows: TGTTCCAGCAGCACCGGGACTACTCGTTACCTGAACAATGAGCAGTTCTTC. This codes for CSSSTGTTRYLNNEQFF. The chain couples TRBV7-9 to TRBJ2-1, with TRBD2 identical over 7 bases. The CDR3 totals 17 residues. Germline V gene sequence: CDR1 SEHNR, CDR2 FQNEAQ (reference sequence).